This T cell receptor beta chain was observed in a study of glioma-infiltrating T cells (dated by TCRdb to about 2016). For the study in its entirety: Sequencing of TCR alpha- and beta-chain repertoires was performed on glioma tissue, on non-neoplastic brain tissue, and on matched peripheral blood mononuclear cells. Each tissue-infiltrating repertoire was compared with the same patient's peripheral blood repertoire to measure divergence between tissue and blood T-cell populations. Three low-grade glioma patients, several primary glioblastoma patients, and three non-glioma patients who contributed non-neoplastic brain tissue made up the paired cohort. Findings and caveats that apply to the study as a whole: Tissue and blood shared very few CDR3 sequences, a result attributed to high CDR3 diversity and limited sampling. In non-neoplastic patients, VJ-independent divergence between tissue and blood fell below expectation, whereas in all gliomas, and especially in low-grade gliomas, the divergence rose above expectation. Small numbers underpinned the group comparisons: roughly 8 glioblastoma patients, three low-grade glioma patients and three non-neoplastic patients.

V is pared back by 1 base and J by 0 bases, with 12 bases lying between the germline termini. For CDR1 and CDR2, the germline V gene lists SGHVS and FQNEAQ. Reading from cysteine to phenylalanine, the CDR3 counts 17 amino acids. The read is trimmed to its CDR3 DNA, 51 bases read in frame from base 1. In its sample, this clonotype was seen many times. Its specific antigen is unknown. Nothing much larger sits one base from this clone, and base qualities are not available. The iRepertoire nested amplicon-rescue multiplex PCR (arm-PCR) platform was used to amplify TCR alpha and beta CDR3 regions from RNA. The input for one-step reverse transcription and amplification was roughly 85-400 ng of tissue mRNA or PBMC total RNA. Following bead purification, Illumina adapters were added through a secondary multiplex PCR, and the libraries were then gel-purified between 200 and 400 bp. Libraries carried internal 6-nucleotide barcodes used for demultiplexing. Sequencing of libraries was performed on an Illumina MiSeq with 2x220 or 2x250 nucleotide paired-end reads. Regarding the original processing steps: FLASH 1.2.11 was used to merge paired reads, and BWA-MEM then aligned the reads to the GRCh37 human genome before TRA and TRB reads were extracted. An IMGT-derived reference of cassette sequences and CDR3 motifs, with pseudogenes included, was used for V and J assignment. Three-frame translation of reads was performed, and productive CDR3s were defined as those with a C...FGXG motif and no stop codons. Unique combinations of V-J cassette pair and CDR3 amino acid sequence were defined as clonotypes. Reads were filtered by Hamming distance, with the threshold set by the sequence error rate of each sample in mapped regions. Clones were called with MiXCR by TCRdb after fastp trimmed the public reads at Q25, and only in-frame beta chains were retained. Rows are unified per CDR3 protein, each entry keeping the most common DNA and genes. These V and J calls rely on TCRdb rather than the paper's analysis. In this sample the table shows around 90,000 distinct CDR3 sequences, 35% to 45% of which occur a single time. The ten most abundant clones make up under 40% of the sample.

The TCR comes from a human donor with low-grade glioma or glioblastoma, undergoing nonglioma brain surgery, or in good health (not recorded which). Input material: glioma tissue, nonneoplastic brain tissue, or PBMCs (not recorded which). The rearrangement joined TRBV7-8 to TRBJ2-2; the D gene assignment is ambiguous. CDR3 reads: CASSLGRSNANTGELFF. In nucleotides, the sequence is TGTGCCAGCAGCTTAGGACGGAGCAACGCGAACACCGGGGAGCTGTTTTTT.